This record covers a single TCR beta chain. The V end lost 6 bases, the J end lost 0 bases, and 9 bases lay between the germline ends. In germline, CDR1 is SGHRS, CDR2 YFSETQ. This CDR3 contains 13 residues. The sample belongs to a study of CD8 T cells in Susac syndrome. The authors reverse transcribed roughly 0.5 to 1 ug RNA with random hexamers. TCRdb redid the calling of the immunoSEQ multiplex PCR reads with MiXCR, one entry per CDR3 protein. Found here are some 130,000 distinct CDR3 sequences, about 94% of them singletons; the top ten hold 0.1% to 0.15%. This receptor was taken from a human donor with multiple sclerosis. The rearrangement joins TRBV5-1 to TRBJ1-2; D might be TRBD1 (5 bases). The specimen sequenced was CD4+ T cells from PBMCs. The CDR3 loop reads CASTREANYGYTF. CDR3 DNA sequence: TGCGCCAGCACCAGGGAAGCTAACTATGGCTACACCTTC.